The entry below gives a single TCR beta chain sequence along with its context. Preparation of the TCRbeta library involved a method that used unique molecular identifiers. TCRdb reprocessed the PCR reads via MiXCR and lists one record per CDR3 protein. This sample carries fewer than 550,000 distinct CDR3 sequences, about 11% of them seen once, and the ten largest clones take 4.5% to 7%. This entry belongs to a study of T-cell reconstitution after alpha-beta-depleted transplantation in children. Germline values: CDR1 SGHTA, CDR2 FQGNSA. The CDR3 loop spans 14 amino acids. With 2 bases removed from V and 5 bases from J, the gap between germline ends came to 12 bases.

The source material was PBMCs from the stem cell graft donor, sampled from the stem cell graft. V usage is TRBV7-2 and J usage is TRBJ2-5; D may be TRBD2 (5 bases). The receptor was isolated from a human donor who donated a stem cell graft to a child with acute myeloid leukemia. CDR3 sequence: CASSLFRGIETQYF. DNA for the CDR3: TGTGCCAGCAGCTTATTTCGGGGTATTGAGACCCAGTACTTC.